The clone carrying this T cell receptor beta chain has at least ten counts. Its antigen is currently unknown. The library targeted TCRbeta and was prepared with unique molecular identifiers. From the PCR reads, TCRdb called clonotypes with MiXCR, one entry per CDR3 protein. The table has roughly 150,000 distinct CDR3 sequences, 8.5% to 14% seen once. The entry originates in a study of T-cell reconstitution after alpha-beta-depleted transplantation in children. Study findings and constraints: Some patients owed their high day-60 TCRbeta diversity to surviving recipient T cells and thymic progenitors.

V gave up 2 bases and J gave up 10 bases, with 11 bases separating them. This CDR3 spans 12 amino acids. Per the germline V gene, CDR1 is SGHRS and CDR2 is YFSETQ. The genes are TRBV5-1 and TRBJ2-3, with a possible D match to TRBD2 (6 bases). The source is a boy between 2 and 15 years old with acute myeloid leukemia, due to receive a stem cell transplant. The sequenced sample was PBMCs, obtained before TCRalphabeta/CD19-depleted stem cell transplant. For the CDR3, the DNA is TGCGCCAGCAGCTTCGGGGGTGACGCGCAGTATTTT. Translated, it gives CASSFGGDAQYF.